One and the same sample provided the 25 T cell receptor beta chains below, sequenced in a study of blood T cell repertoires in COVID-19. Sequenced by immunoSEQ multiplex PCR; TCRdb stores in-frame clones only, minus some. The data contain about 330,000 clones, 85% of them seen just once; the ten biggest clones take up just over 7%. Sequencing was performed on peripheral blood. The source of these receptors is a human donor in a cohort sampled during active COVID-19.

The chain carries TRBV6-5 and TRBJ1-2; D perhaps matches TRBD1 (6 bases). Trimming pared 5 bases from V and 5 bases from J, leaving 15 bases between. The CDR3 extends over 14 amino acids. CDR1 is MNHEY, CDR2 SVGAGI, per germline. Here the CDR3 DNA reads TGTGCCAGCAGTAGCTGGGGGGGCCTATATGGCTACACCTTC. Protein product: CASSSWGGLYGYTF.

The chain links TRBV12-5 to TRBJ1-3; 8 bases agree with TRBD1. CDR1 is LGHNT, CDR2 FRNRAP, per germline. This CDR3 comprises 16 residues. The junction had 8 bases not matched to a gene; V was cut back by 0 bases and J by 7 bases. Written as DNA, the CDR3 is TGTGCTAGTGGTTTGGTGGCAGGGGGCTCAAAGAACACCATATATTTT. This codes for CASGLVAGGSKNTIYF.

This clone was recorded only once. The chain links TRBV4-1 to TRBJ1-1; D not resolved. The CDR3 is made up of 14 amino acids. Germline V CDR1 and CDR2: MGHRA, YSYEKL. V lost 1 base and J 2 bases, leaving 8 bases between the germline ends. CDR3 DNA: TGCGCCAGCAGCCAAGTACGGGAAAACACTGAAGCTTTCTTT. This sequence encodes CASSQVRENTEAFF.

The rearrangement uses TRBV5-1 and TRBJ2-7; TRBD1 matches at 11 bases. This CDR3 is built from 18 residues. V lost 4 bases, J lost 7 bases, and 19 bases stayed unmatched. CDR1 and CDR2 (germline): SGHRS, YFSETQ. CDR3 protein: CASSLGTGAGTGGSEQYF. CDR3 nucleotides: TGCGCCAGCAGCCTGGGGACTGGAGCCGGGACAGGGGGGAGTGAGCAGTACTTC.

The J gene is TRBJ1-3, the V gene TRBV5-6, with D possibly TRBD1 on 5 matching bases. V was cut by 3 bases and J by 0 bases, with 10 bases left in between. This CDR3 spans 15 amino acids. The V gene's germline CDR1 is SGHDT and CDR2 YYEEEE. As DNA, the CDR3 is TGTGCCAGCAGCTCAGGGTCCGGCTCTGGAAACACCATATATTTT. It is translated as CASSSGSGSGNTIYF.

The chain carries TRBV2 and TRBJ1-4, with D possibly matching TRBD1 (5 bases). Looked up from germline, CDR1 is SNHLY and CDR2 is FYNNEI. Trimming pared 8 bases from V and 7 bases from J, leaving 14 bases between. The CDR3 runs to 13 residues. As DNA, the CDR3 is TGTGCCAGCTACAGGCAGGGCGGTGAAAAACTGTTTTTT. Protein: CASYRQGGEKLFF.

The rearrangement links TRBV5-3 to TRBJ1-2, with D uncertain. TRBV5-3 falls under the ORF class, with uncertain function. Trimming cost V 4 bases and J 4 bases, with 11 bases left between them. The CDR3 length is 13 residues. CDR3 DNA sequence: TGTGCCAGAAGCATACCCTCCGGCTATGGCTACACCTTC. It is translated as CARSIPSGYGYTF.

This clone was seen just once. The J gene is TRBJ1-2, the V gene TRBV3-1 (or the pseudogene TRBV3-2); possible D gene TRBD1, 6 bases. Between the trimmed V and J ends, which lost 0 bases and 3 bases, there was a span of 8 bases. Germline assignment: CDR1 LGHDT and CDR2 YNNKEL (reference sequence). The CDR3 runs to 14 residues. This CDR3 reads CASSQEGGYYGYTF. The DNA for the CDR3 is TGTGCCAGCAGCCAAGAAGGGGGTTACTATGGCTACACCTTC.

This clone was seen once. As DNA, the CDR3 is TGTGCCAGCCTTACAGGGAGTTCCACCTACGAGCAGTACTTC. This gives the protein CASLTGSSTYEQYF. The chain recombines TRBV28 with TRBJ2-7, with D possibly TRBD1 on 6 matching bases. The germline CDR1 and CDR2 sequences are MDHEN and SYDVKM. V lost 8 bases and J lost 2, with 16 bases in between. The CDR3 loop spans 14 amino acids.

The rearrangement links TRBV27 to TRBJ1-1; D remains ambiguous. The CDR3 has 13 residues. V was clipped by 6 bases and J by 0 bases, with 8 bases between them. The germline gives CDR1 MNHEY, CDR2 SMNVEV (reference sequence). Written as DNA, the CDR3 is TGTGCCAGCAGGGGCCACTTGAACACTGAAGCTTTCTTT. Its protein product is CASRGHLNTEAFF.

The gene calls are TRBV2 and TRBJ1-1; no firm D call. The CDR3 contains 13 residues. V was cut by 10 bases and J by 7 bases, with 19 bases left in between. In germline, CDR1 is SNHLY, CDR2 FYNNEI. The CDR3 DNA reads TGTGCCACCCTGAAGTGGCCGTCCAGTGAAGCTTTCTTT. It specifies CATLKWPSSEAFF.

This clone has just one count. The chain combines TRBV28 with TRBJ1-6, with 8 bases lining up with TRBD1. The CDR3 extends over 13 amino acids. V was clipped by 10 bases and J by 7 bases; unmatched bases: 6. Germline values: CDR1 MDHEN, CDR2 SYDVKM. The DNA of the CDR3 is TGTGCCACCCGGACAGGGAGGAATTCACCCCTCCACTTT. This translates into CATRTGRNSPLHF. Based on the CDR3 plus reference TRBV28 and TRBJ1-6, the full variable domain is DVKVTQSSRYLVKRTGEKVFLECVQDMDHENMFWYRQDPGLGLRLIYFSYDVKMKEKGDIPEGYSVSREKKERFSLILESASTNQTSMYLCATRTGRNSPLHFGNGTRLTVT.

This clone was recorded once. The DNA of the CDR3 is TGTGCCAGCAGCGGCGGTTTCGGGAATAATTCACCCCTCCACTTT. As protein: CASSGGFGNNSPLHF. The V and J genes are TRBV5-5 and TRBJ1-6, with D unresolved. Germline V CDR1 and CDR2: SGHKS, YYEKEE (reference sequence). This CDR3 has 15 amino acids. V lost 4 bases and J lost 5, with 13 bases in between.

In its sample, this clone was seen once. The chain is built from TRBV20-1 and TRBJ2-7; TRBD1 matches at 8 bases. Germline CDR1 DFQATT, CDR2 SNEGSKA (reference sequence). The CDR3 totals 14 residues. V lost 3 bases to trimming and J lost 3 bases; unmatched junction nucleotides: 7. CDR3 bases: TGCAGTGCTAGTCAGGGGGCTAGGAACTACGAGCAGTACTTC. This translates into CSASQGARNYEQYF.

The V gene is TRBV7-9, the J gene TRBJ2-1; no clear D gene. The ends were cut back, 4 bases at V and 4 bases at J, with 11 bases in the middle. Per the germline V gene, CDR1 is SEHNR and CDR2 is FQNEAQ (reference sequence). The CDR3 consists of 14 residues. CDR3 amino acids: CASSSEPGYNEQFF. Here the CDR3 DNA reads TGTGCCAGCAGCTCGGAGCCTGGGTACAATGAGCAGTTCTTC.

This clone was counted between two and nine times. The chain has TRBV7-8 and TRBJ1-4; 10 bases align to TRBD1. The V segment lost 4 bases and the J segment 7 bases; nucleotides outside the gene matches: 6. Looked up from germline, CDR1 is SGHVS and CDR2 is FQNEAQ. The CDR3 is made up of 15 amino acids. CDR3 residues: CASSSPGQGSEKLFF. DNA of the CDR3: TGTGCCAGCAGCTCTCCGGGACAGGGGAGTGAAAAACTGTTTTTT. Full variable domain (missing parts from reference TRBV7-8 and TRBJ1-4): GAGVSQSPRYKVAKRGQDVALRCDPISGHVSLFWYQQALGQGPEFLTYFQNEAQLDKSGLPSDRFFAERPEGSVSTLKIQRTQQEDSAVYLCASSSPGQGSEKLFFGSGTQLSVL.

The chain couples TRBV18 to TRBJ2-2; a possible D gene is TRBD1 (6 bases). Germline CDR1 and CDR2: KGHSH and LQKENI. The CDR3 loop spans 16 amino acids. V lost 0 bases, J lost 3 bases, and 11 bases lay in between. The CDR3 is CASSPPGQGYTGELFF. Written as DNA, the CDR3 is TGTGCCAGCTCACCACCTGGGCAGGGGTACACCGGGGAGCTGTTTTTT.

CDR3 sequence: CASAVGGPGANVLTF. CDR3 DNA: TGTGCTAGTGCCGTGGGGGGACCTGGGGCCAACGTCCTGACTTTC. The chain employs TRBV12-5 and TRBJ2-6; maybe TRBD2 (6 bases). V lost 7 bases and J lost 2, with 12 bases in between. CDR3 length: 15 amino acids. CDR1 LGHNT and CDR2 FRNRAP come from the germline V gene.

This rearrangement joins TRBV6-5 to TRBJ2-3, with a weak D call TRBD2 (6 bases). This CDR3 is built from 14 residues. V was shortened by 6 bases and J by 0 bases, with 10 bases between the two germline ends. Per germline, CDR1 MNHEY and CDR2 SVGAGI. The CDR3 here is CASSFTSSTDTQYF. DNA of the CDR3: TGTGCCAGCAGCTTCACTAGCAGCACAGATACGCAGTATTTT.

The chain uses TRBV24-1 and TRBJ2-1, with 7 positions matching TRBD1. Germline assignment: CDR1 KGHDR and CDR2 SFDVKD. V gave up 4 bases and J gave up 1 base; unmatched junction bases: 3. This CDR3 contains 15 residues. The CDR3 reads CATSDWTGSYNEQFF. Written as DNA, the CDR3 is TGTGCCACCAGTGACTGGACAGGATCCTACAATGAGCAGTTCTTC.

The genes are TRBV7-3 and TRBJ2-3, with D maybe TRBD1 (5 bases). The V gene lost 4 bases and the J gene lost 2 bases, with 13 bases spanning the gap. Germline V CDR1 and CDR2: SGHTA, FQGTGA. This CDR3 region has 15 residues. The CDR3 DNA sequence: TGTGCCAGCAGCTCCACAGGTTCACTCACAGATACGCAGTATTTT. Protein product: CASSSTGSLTDTQYF.

V usage is TRBV7-9 and J usage is TRBJ1-2; D is unclear. In germline, CDR1 is SEHNR, CDR2 FQNEAQ (reference sequence). The V and J ends lost 5 bases and 8 bases respectively, with 12 bases between them. The CDR3 is 12 amino acids. The CDR3 coding sequence is TGTGCCAGCAGCCCCCACCGGGGAGGCTACACCTTC. Translated: CASSPHRGGYTF.

This chain connects TRBV19 to TRBJ1-5; 7 nucleotides agree with TRBD1. With 9 bases clipped from V and 11 bases from J, the junction kept 16 bases outside the gene matches. This CDR3 is built from 14 residues. Germline V gene lookup returns CDR1 LNHDA and CDR2 SQIVND (reference sequence). CDR3 bases: TGTGCCAGCCACCACGGGAAGGGGGCCGAGGCCCAGCATTTT. It yields the protein CASHHGKGAEAQHF.

The CDR3 bases are TGTGCCAGCTCACCCGGACAGGGGTTGATCTACACCTTC. This translates into CASSPGQGLIYTF. The chain employs TRBV18 and TRBJ1-2; TRBD1 aligns across 9 bases. With V trimmed by 3 bases and J by 10 bases, 6 bases remained unmatched. Germline V lookup: CDR1 KGHSH, CDR2 LQKENI. CDR3 size: 13 residues.

This clone was observed a handful of times. The genes are TRBV5-1 and TRBJ1-5, with unresolved D. V lost 0 bases, J lost 2 bases, and 12 bases lay in between. Germline CDR1 and CDR2: SGHRS and YFSETQ. The CDR3 runs 16 residues. The CDR3 loop is CASSLGGLVGNQPQHF. In DNA, the CDR3 is TGCGCCAGCAGCTTGGGCGGGCTGGTGGGCAATCAGCCCCAGCATTTT.